One sample yielded the 24 T cell receptor beta chains listed below, sequenced in a study of T cells in women clearing cervical HPV infection. Profiled with immunoSEQ multiplex PCR; TCRdb holds only in-frame clones, not every one. The sample data list tens of thousands of clones. Sequencing was carried out using blood buffy coat. The receptors here all came from a woman aged 18 to 75 with a cervical HPV16 infection that either progressed to CIN3+ or cleared (not recorded which).

About this clone itself: The sequence runs out 3 residues before the end of the CDR3; the remainder is reconstructed from the germline J gene. This chain connects TRBV7-3 to TRBJ2-7, with D tentatively TRBD1 (6 bases). Deletions cut 5 bases from V and 0 bases from J, with 20 bases between. The CDR3 sequence is 17 residues long. Germline CDR1 and CDR2: SGHTA and FQGTGA. CDR3 bases read: TGTGCCAGCAGCGAAACCCCGATAGACAGGTTCTCCTACGAG. As protein: CASSETPIDRFSYE. The full CDR3 is CASSETPIDRFSYEQYF.

Comment on this clone: The CDR3 extends 3 residues past the end of the read, so its final part is completed from the germline J gene. The chain recombines TRBV6-2 or TRBV6-3 with TRBJ1-5; 8 nucleotides line up with TRBD1. The CDR3 has 15 amino acids. The germline V gene has CDR1 MNHEY and CDR2 SVGEGT. Trimming cost V 6 bases and J 5 bases; bases outside gene matches: 9. The sequenced part of the CDR3 DNA is TGTGCCAGCAGACCAACAGGGGGGAACTATCAGCCC. Protein: CASRPTGGNYQP. The whole CDR3 sequence is CASRPTGGNYQPQHF.

CDR3 DNA, as far as it was read: TGCAGTGCCCCACGGGGGGGCGGTGGC. This codes for CSAPRGGGG. The full CDR3 reads CSAPRGGGGYTF. This sequence joins TRBV20-1 and TRBJ1-2, with D possibly matching TRBD1 (6 bases). The missing CDR3 end, 3 residues past where the read stops, is filled in from the germline J gene. CDR1 and CDR2 from the germline V gene are DFQATT and SNEGSKA (reference sequence). The length of the CDR3 is 12 residues. Trimming cost V 6 bases and J 7 bases, with 15 bases left between them.

As regards this clone: The CDR3 end lies 3 residues beyond the end of the read and is filled in from the germline J gene. The genes are TRBV6-2 or TRBV6-3 and TRBJ1-5, with D unresolved. Germline V CDR1 and CDR2: MNHEY, SVGEGT. The CDR3 contains 13 residues. Trimming left V 4 bases short and J 7 bases short, with 11 bases between. CDR3 amino acids: CASSSTNWQPQHF. The sequenced CDR3 bases are TGTGCCAGCAGTTCGACAAATTGGCAGCCC.

CDR3 sequence reads: CSARAVTGRDTEAFF. The sequenced part of the CDR3 DNA is TGCAGTGCTAGAGCCGTGACAGGGAGGGACACTGAA. This chain joins TRBV20-1 and TRBJ1-1; 7 bases align to TRBD1. The read ends 3 residues early relative to the CDR3; the germline J gene fills the gap. V shed 1 base, J shed 3 bases, and the junction held 8 bases outside the gene matches. Germline CDR1 reads DFQATT; CDR2 reads SNEGSKA (reference sequence). There are 15 residues in the CDR3.

The sequenced CDR3 bases are TGTGCCAGTAGTGGATCCGGGACAGCCTATGGC. Residues: CASSGSGTAYG. Given in full, the CDR3 is CASSGSGTAYGYTF. The chain couples TRBV19 to TRBJ1-2; 7 bases fit TRBD1. Read sequence stops 3 residues before the CDR3 end, and the germline J gene provides the missing end. CDR3 size: 14 residues. Trimming removed 5 bases from V and 4 bases from J; junction bases left unmatched: 7. Germline CDR1 LNHDA, CDR2 SQIVND (reference sequence).

A note on this clone: The sequenced fragment ends 3 residues before the CDR3 boundary, so the rest is inferred from the germline J gene. This chain joins TRBV15 and TRBJ2-7; D is unclear. The CDR3 contains 16 residues. The germline CDR1 and CDR2 sequences are LNHNV and YYDKDF (reference sequence). V was trimmed by 2 bases and J by 2 bases, leaving 16 bases between them. CDR3 bases read: TGTGCCACCAGCAGATTCACAGAGCTACATACCTACGAG. Translation: CATSRFTELHTYE. The complete CDR3 protein is CATSRFTELHTYEQYF.

CDR3 sequence: CASSPGLLGQGEAFF. CDR3 DNA, as far as it was read: TGTGCCAGCAGCCCTGGGCTGTTAGGACAGGGCGAA. The chain employs TRBV5-4 and TRBJ1-1, with 8 bases that match TRBD1. The read ends 3 residues before the CDR3 terminus; that terminus is restored from the germline J gene. Germline V gene data show CDR1 as SGHNT and CDR2 as YYREEE (reference sequence). This CDR3 has 15 amino acids.

Turning to this clone: The read terminates 3 residues ahead of where the CDR3 ends, so the germline J gene completes it. V and J are TRBV20-1 and TRBJ2-1; 9 bases agree with TRBD2. Germline trimming cut 0 bases from V and 7 bases from J; bases unmatched to any gene: 7. Germline CDR1 and CDR2: DFQATT and SNEGSKA (reference sequence). The CDR3 extends over 15 amino acids. The sequenced part of the CDR3 DNA is TGCAGTGCTAGAGATTGGACTAGCGAGTGGAATGAG. Amino acids: CSARDWTSEWNE. In full, the CDR3 is CSARDWTSEWNEQFF.

As for this clone: From the germline J gene comes the end of the CDR3, since the read stops 3 residues before it. The V call is TRBV19, the J call TRBJ2-3, with 8 bases identical to TRBD2. CDR1 is LNHDA, CDR2 SQIVND, per germline (reference sequence). The CDR3 sequence is 15 residues long. CDR3 DNA, as far as it was read: TGTGCCAGTAGCCCTCGGGACTCCGGGAGGGAGACG. Encoded protein: CASSPRDSGRET. The whole CDR3 sequence reads CASSPRDSGRETQYF.

Concerning this clone itself: The sequence runs out 3 residues before the end of the CDR3; the remainder is reconstructed from the germline J gene. V and J are TRBV2 and TRBJ2-2; 8 bases fit TRBD1. CDR3 length equals 17 residues. Looked up from germline, CDR1 is SNHLY and CDR2 is FYNNEI. CDR3 in amino acids: CASKRTGSESGANVLFF. Partial CDR3 DNA: TGTGCCAGCAAACGGACAGGGTCAGAGTCGGGGGCCAACGTG.

A word on this clone: Read sequence stops 3 residues before the CDR3 end, and the germline J gene provides the missing end. The chain recombines TRBV7-6 with TRBJ2-3; D is possibly TRBD2 (5 bases). The CDR3 extends over 12 amino acids. The germline CDR1 and CDR2 sequences are SGHVS and FNYEAQ. The V and J ends lost 5 bases and 6 bases respectively, with 9 bases between them. CDR3 sequence reads: CASSPTGDTQYF. The covered CDR3 bases are TGTGCCAGCAGCCCGACGGGGGATACG.

As regards this clone: The read ends 3 residues early relative to the CDR3; the germline J gene fills the gap. V and J are TRBV7-3 and TRBJ2-3, with TRBD2 matching over 9 bases. CDR1 is SGHTA and CDR2 is FQGTGA in the germline V gene. The CDR3 is 14 amino acids. Trimming took 4 bases from V and 4 from J; bases not matched to a gene: 3. The CDR3 loop is CASSSGLAPDTQYF. The CDR3 DNA, read in part, is TGTGCCAGCAGCTCGGGACTAGCCCCAGATACG. Full variable domain (outside the CDR3, taken from reference TRBV7-3 and TRBJ2-3): GAGVSQTPSNKVTEKGKYVELRCDPISGHTALYWYRQSLGQGPEFLIYFQGTGAADDSGLPNDRFFAVRPEGSVSTLKIQRTERGDSAVYLCASSSGLAPDTQYFGPGTRLTVL.

Of note for this clone: Read coverage stops 3 residues before the CDR3 terminus; the germline J gene supplies the remainder. The chain uses TRBV4-2 and TRBJ2-4; D may be TRBD2 (5 bases). Germline V CDR1 and CDR2: LGHNA, YNFKEQ. Between the trimmed V and J ends, which lost 2 bases and 0 bases, there was a span of 8 bases. This CDR3 is 15 amino acids long. CDR3 sequence: CASSQPGLAKNIQYF. CDR3 bases read: TGTGCCAGCAGCCAACCTGGACTAGCCAAAAACATT.

For this clone: Sequencing ends 3 residues short of the CDR3 end; the germline J gene provides the rest. This chain links TRBV7-7 with TRBJ1-4, with 8 bases lining up with TRBD1. CDR1 is SSHAT, CDR2 FNYEAQ, per germline (reference sequence). This CDR3 region has 13 residues. CDR3 bases read: TGTGCCAGCAGCTTAGAACAGGGGGGGAAA. This translates into CASSLEQGGK. In full, the CDR3 reads CASSLEQGGKLFF.

Concerning this clone itself: Read data end 3 residues before the CDR3 end; the end is taken from the germline J gene. The chain is built from TRBV20-1 and TRBJ2-5; 7 bases map to TRBD2. The CDR3 loop spans 15 amino acids. The ends lost 2 bases at V and 0 bases at J; junction bases unmatched: 6. Germline assignment: CDR1 DFQATT and CDR2 SNEGSKA (reference sequence). The sequenced part of the CDR3 DNA is TGCAGTGCTAGATCTGCGGGGGAGGACCAAGAGACC. This encodes CSARSAGEDQET. The whole CDR3 sequence is CSARSAGEDQETQYF.

About this clone itself: The CDR3 end is not reached by the read, which stops 3 residues before it; the germline J gene fills it in. The chain has TRBV12-3 or TRBV12-4 and TRBJ1-4, with D perhaps matching TRBD1 (5 bases). The CDR3 totals 14 residues. The germline V and J ends were trimmed by 1 base and 4 bases, with 7 bases remaining between them. The part of the CDR3 DNA that was read is TGTGCCAGCAGTTTAGAAGGGGTTAATGAAAAA. Residues: CASSLEGVNEK. The entire CDR3 protein is CASSLEGVNEKLFF.

Comments on this clone: The read ends 3 residues before the CDR3 terminus; that terminus is restored from the germline J gene. V is TRBV6-2 or TRBV6-3 and J is TRBJ1-1; D is unclear. V lost 8 bases, J lost 6 bases, and 13 bases lay in between. The germline gives CDR1 MNHEY, CDR2 SVGEGT. The CDR3 has 12 amino acids. The sequenced CDR3 bases are TGTGCCAGCGGTCTATCCACAGCTGAA. Translated: CASGLSTAE. The full CDR3 protein is CASGLSTAEAFF.

CDR3 bases read: TGTGCCAGCTCGCAGGACAGCCAAGAA. It translates to CASSQDSQE. The full CDR3 protein is CASSQDSQEAFF. V and J are TRBV18 and TRBJ1-1, with a tentative D call TRBD1 (6 bases). The DNA ends 3 residues before the CDR3 does, and the rest of the CDR3 is filled in from the germline J gene. The CDR3 is made up of 12 amino acids. Germline V gives CDR1 KGHSH, CDR2 LQKENI. Drawing the rest from reference TRBV18 and TRBJ1-1, the complete variable domain is NAGVMQNPRHLVRRRGQEARLRCSPMKGHSHVYWYRQLPEEGLKFMVYLQKENIIDESGMPKERFSAEFPKEGPSILRIQQVVRGDSAAYFCASSQDSQEAFFGQGTRLTVV.

As concerns this clone: The read falls 3 residues short of the CDR3 end, and the missing part is taken from the germline J gene. The V call is TRBV7-6, the J call TRBJ1-2; D is undetermined. The CDR3 runs to 17 residues. Germline V gene data show CDR1 as SGHVS and CDR2 as FNYEAQ. The sequenced CDR3 bases are TGTGCCAGCAGCTTATACTCTTCGGCAGGCATCTCCTACGAC. Its protein is CASSLYSSAGISYD. The whole CDR3 sequence reads CASSLYSSAGISYDYTF.

Notes on this clone: The read ends 3 residues shy of where the CDR3 ends; the end is completed using the germline J gene. V and J are TRBV7-9 and TRBJ2-2; TRBD1 is a possible D gene (5 bases). The CDR3 contains 15 residues. Germline V gene sequence: CDR1 SEHNR, CDR2 FQNEAQ (reference sequence). The part of the CDR3 DNA that was read is TGTGCCAGCAGCTTAGTCCGGCAGGGTAATGAAAAG. Amino acids: CASSLVRQGNEK. The full CDR3 protein reads CASSLVRQGNEKLFF.

As regards this clone: Read coverage stops 3 residues before the CDR3 terminus; the germline J gene supplies the remainder. The chain links TRBV7-6 to TRBJ2-7; D is perhaps TRBD1 (6 bases). Germline V gene data show CDR1 as SGHVS and CDR2 as FNYEAQ. Trimming left V 11 bases short and J 6 bases short, with 23 bases between. The CDR3 is made up of 14 amino acids. CDR3 amino acids: CARKVAQGMGEQYF. The CDR3 DNA, read in part, is TGTGCCCGCAAAGTGGCGCAGGGGATGGGCGAG.

Concerning this clone: The missing CDR3 end, 3 residues past where the read stops, is filled in from the germline J gene. This chain uses TRBV27 with TRBJ2-7; D possibly corresponds to TRBD2 (6 bases). This CDR3 has 15 residues. Germline V gene lookup returns CDR1 MNHEY and CDR2 SMNVEV (reference sequence). V dropped 6 bases and J dropped 2 bases, with 17 bases sitting between them. Incomplete CDR3 DNA: TGTGCCAGCAGGGTATCTAGCGCCCAACCCTACGAG. Amino acids: CASRVSSAQPYE. The entire CDR3 protein is CASRVSSAQPYEQYF.

Worth noting for this clone: The observed sequence ends 3 residues before the CDR3 terminus, with the missing tail filled in from the germline J gene. V gene TRBV7-9 combines with J gene TRBJ2-5, with a weak D call TRBD2 (5 bases). Trimming removed 5 bases at V and 5 bases at J, with 15 bases between. The CDR3 runs to 14 residues. CDR1 and CDR2 from the germline V gene are SEHNR and FQNEAQ (reference sequence). The sequenced CDR3 bases are TGTGCCAGCAGCCCGGAAGCGGTATTTGAGACC. Its protein product is CASSPEAVFET. The whole CDR3 reads CASSPEAVFETQYF.